A selection of T cell receptor beta chains follows, all from one sample in a study of CD8+ T cells in alopecia areata. The repertoire was sequenced with immunoSEQ multiplex PCR; TCRdb's copy has only in-frame clones and lacks some. The table includes about 100,000 clones, around 83% detected once. The starting material was CD8+ T cells sorted from blood, obtained at week 24, from a patient treated with tofacitinib. The receptors were sampled from a human donor with alopecia areata. Both conserved end residues are trimmed from each CDR3. The D gene is left open where the match is weak.

>TRBD1|TRBV10-3
ATRQGGQPQH
>-|TRBV7-2
ASSNSGASGETQY
>-|TRBV7-6
ASSLASSYNEQF
>TRBD1|TRBV5-1
ASSLRDRSTDTQY
>TRBD1|TRBV29-1
SVETGGSSYEQY
>-|TRBV7-7
ASSPELLGRGRTDTQY
>-|TRBV4-2
ASSQGPAQDTQY
>-|TRBV5-1
ASSLRLGLPGELF
>-|TRBV27
ASSFFATGVGGELF
>-|TRBV13
ASSLGQLTSNQPQH
>-|TRBV7-9
ASSLEAGRYDNEQF
>-|TRBV5-1
ASSLEGGYEQY
>-|TRBV14
ASSPRGPGWNSPLH
>TRBD1|TRBV11-2
ASSPAGTGSYEQY
>-|TRBV29-1
SVEGTGNSLAKNIQY
>TRBD2|TRBV7-2
ASSLIAGGGYRDGTQY
>-|TRBV7-9
ASSLGGAEQY
>-|TRBV4-1
ASSQAPIGPGVSYEQY
>TRBD2|TRBV7-6
ASSLTSPSGSYEQY
>-|TRBV6-1
ASSRFTGELF
>-|TRBV18
ASSPMGLGGGYTEAF
>TRBD1|TRBV7-9
ASSMGTAYEQY
>-|TRBV29-1
SVEARALGSYEQY
>TRBD1|TRBV7-6
ASSLDQGASYEQY
>-|TRBV11-2
ASSSGASSLDEQF
>-|TRBV28
ASSLGSGQQETQY
>-|TRBV6-5
ASSYSTSSKGNTIY
>-|TRBV5-8
ASSPWGEQY
>-|TRBV19
ASSLREKWGETQY
>TRBD1|TRBV4-1
ASSREQGLLHSPLH
>-|TRBV19
ASSLQRTVTEAF
>-|TRBV29-1
SVRLLEAF
>-|TRBV7-9
ASSLGGEQF
>-|TRBV19
ASSIDLGLSNQPQH
>-|TRBV25-1
ASSDGGGYYNEQF
>TRBD2|TRBV6-1
ASRGGPDTGELF
>TRBD2|TRBV13
ASSLGTSGSTDTQY
>-|TRBV12-5
ASGPDSSYEQY
>TRBD2|TRBV5-6
ASSAPLAGYNEQF
>-|TRBV28
ASSLPVEIYGYT
>-|TRBV6-5
ASMTLSGTHNEQF
>TRBD2|TRBV29-1
SVLAGPGEQY
>-|TRBV5-1
ASSLAVTGGYT